This record covers a single T cell receptor (beta chain). Its matching antigen is unknown. V was clipped by 7 bases and J by 2 bases; unmatched bases: 8. This CDR3 has 16 residues. Germline values: CDR1 SGHNT, CDR2 YYREEE (reference sequence). This record comes from a study of cytomegalovirus exposure and HLA in healthy donors. Study-level findings and limits: Common viral pathogens seemed, in a later analysis, to connect with several of the most significant clusters.

Amplification used 60 Vbeta primers and 13 Jbeta primers. TCRdb keeps only in-frame clones here, not all; method: immunoSEQ multiplex PCR. The repertoire holds about 120,000 clones, with around 78% as singletons. This TCR came from a woman in her 30s in good health and CMV-seropositive. What was sequenced was PBMCs. The chain recombines TRBV5-4 with TRBJ2-6; 8 bases are a match to TRBD2. The CDR3 bases are TGTGCCAGCCGACCTCGGGGGGGAACTGGGGCCAACGTCCTGACTTTC. This sequence encodes CASRPRGGTGANVLTF.